This entry lists 28 T cell receptor beta chains sequenced from one sample in a study of T cells in Graves' hyperthyroidism and ophthalmopathy. Amplification of TCR beta CDR3 regions used RNA as the template. Using the HTBI primer set, a first-round RT-PCR was run on the TCR CDR3. MiXCR was run by TCRdb on the multiplex PCR reads, yielding one entry per CDR3 protein. The table lists 300,000 to 450,000 distinct CDR3 sequences, about 15% of them singletons. Sample: blood. The receptor source for this set is a woman aged 55-70 years with Graves' hyperthyroidism.

The chain links TRBV7-9 to TRBJ2-7; the match to TRBD1 covers 7 bases. Germline CDR1 reads SEHNR; CDR2 reads FQNEAQ (reference sequence). With 2 bases clipped from V and 3 bases from J, the junction kept 7 bases outside the gene matches. The CDR3 has 15 residues. The CDR3 loop is CASSLFMGQSYEQYF. The CDR3 DNA follows: TGTGCCAGCAGCTTATTTATGGGACAGAGCTACGAGCAGTACTTC.

This chain connects TRBV24-1 to TRBJ2-3, with D maybe TRBD2 (6 bases). The CDR3 runs 15 residues. Germline V gene lookup returns CDR1 KGHDR and CDR2 SFDVKD. The V gene lost 5 bases and the J gene lost 1 base, with 12 bases spanning the gap. The CDR3 region is CATSVGGARTDTQYF. In DNA form, the CDR3 reads TGTGCCACCAGTGTTGGAGGGGCTCGCACAGATACGCAGTATTTT.

Remarks on this clonotype: A much larger clone lies one base from this, so it may be a read error. V gene TRBV24-1 combines with J gene TRBJ2-1, with 9 bases that match TRBD2. V was pared by 4 bases and J by 8 bases, with 11 bases of the junction left unmatched. Germline CDR1 KGHDR, CDR2 SFDVKD. CDR3 length: 16 residues. The CDR3 spells CATSDTLAGGHDEQFF. The CDR3 DNA reads as TGTGCCACCAGTGACACCTTGGCGGGAGGGCACGATGAGCAGTTCTTC.

This clonotype has ten or more counts. CDR3: CASVKGADTQYF. The CDR3 nucleotides read TGTGCCAGCGTTAAGGGAGCAGATACGCAGTATTTT. The chain uses TRBV6-1 and TRBJ2-3; D is perhaps TRBD2 (5 bases). CDR3 length: 12 residues. Trimming took 8 bases from V and 4 from J, leaving 10 bases between them. The germline CDR1 and CDR2 sequences are MNHNS and SASEGT.

Many counts were recorded for this clonotype. The gene calls are TRBV30 and TRBJ1-1; 10 bases map to TRBD1. CDR1 is GTSNPN and CDR2 is SVGIG in the germline V gene (reference sequence). Germline trimming cut 2 bases from V and 6 bases from J; bases unmatched to any gene: 12. CDR3 length: 16 residues. The CDR3 here is CAWSPKMGQGRSEAFF. The CDR3 nucleotides read TGTGCCTGGAGTCCGAAGATGGGACAGGGGCGGTCTGAAGCTTTCTTT.

This clonotype appeared a single time. A much more abundant neighbour one base away suggests this may be a read error. In nucleotides, the CDR3 is TGCAGTGCAGGACCCAGCCTCGGACAGGGGAAAGAGACCCAGTACTTC. Translated: CSAGPSLGQGKETQYF. The V call is TRBV20-1, the J call TRBJ2-5; TRBD1 aligns across 9 bases. The germline CDR1 and CDR2 sequences are DFQATT and SNEGSKA (reference sequence). The CDR3 loop spans 16 amino acids. Trimming cost V 6 bases and J 3 bases; bases outside gene matches: 14.

The table lists this clonotype with a few counts. The CDR3 DNA sequence: TGCGCCAGCAGCCTCGCGGGACAGACAGCTCAGCCCCAGCATTTT. It yields the protein CASSLAGQTAQPQHF. The chain links TRBV4-1 to TRBJ1-5; 7 nucleotides agree with TRBD1. The ends lost 4 bases at V and 6 bases at J; junction bases unmatched: 9. Looked up from germline, CDR1 is MGHRA and CDR2 is YSYEKL. This CDR3 comprises 15 residues.

The V and J genes are TRBV6-1 and TRBJ1-5; D ambiguous. V lost 4 bases, J lost 4 bases, and 14 bases lay in between. In germline, CDR1 is MNHNS, CDR2 SASEGT. The CDR3 runs to 15 residues. CDR3 DNA: TGTGCCAGCAGTGTCGAGCCGAGGGAGAATCAGCCCCAGCATTTT. Its translation: CASSVEPRENQPQHF.

This clonotype was seen repeatedly, ten times or more. The V gene is TRBV11-2, the J gene TRBJ1-6; D call uncertain. CDR3 length equals 12 residues. Between the trimmed V and J ends, which lost 4 bases and 7 bases, there was a span of 5 bases. Germline CDR1 SGHAT, CDR2 FQNNGV. In DNA form, the CDR3 reads TGTGCCAGCAGCTCCAACAATTCACCCCTCCACTTT. Its protein is CASSSNNSPLHF.

There are a few counts of this clonotype. V is TRBV6-1 and J is TRBJ1-3, with D possibly matching TRBD1 (6 bases). Germline CDR1 is MNHNS and CDR2 is SASEGT. This CDR3 region has 14 residues. Trimming took off 11 bases at V and 1 base at J, with 15 bases between the two ends. CDR3 amino acids: CAGSTGFSGNTIYF. Here the CDR3 DNA reads TGTGCCGGGTCGACAGGTTTTTCTGGAAACACCATATATTTT.

This clonotype was seen only a few times. Given a much more abundant clone one base away, this may be a read error. The missing conserved phenylalanine or tryptophan at the end of this CDR3 makes a read error likely. This chain links TRBV24-1 with TRBJ1-2, with a weak D call TRBD1 (6 bases). Germline V lookup: CDR1 KGHDR, CDR2 SFDVKD. This CDR3 is built from 11 residues. V lost 9 bases to trimming and J lost 8 bases, with 12 bases between them. This chain's CDR3 is CATGGRGGYTL. CDR3 DNA: TGTGCCACCGGGGGGCGAGGAGGCTACACCCTC.

This clonotype has a count of ten or more. The gene calls are TRBV20-1 and TRBJ2-5; 14 bases map to TRBD2. The CDR3 totals 14 residues. Germline V gives CDR1 DFQATT, CDR2 SNEGSKA (reference sequence). The J segment lost 5 bases and the V segment lost 6 bases, leaving 5 bases of the junction unmatched. CDR3 protein: CSAKGLAGVETQYF. DNA for the CDR3: TGCAGTGCCAAGGGACTAGCGGGAGTGGAGACCCAGTACTTC.

This clonotype showed up just a few times. The V call is TRBV24-1, the J call TRBJ2-1; 8 bases match TRBD2. With 6 bases clipped from V and 6 bases from J, the junction kept 3 bases outside the gene matches. The CDR3 length is 13 residues. CDR1 and CDR2 (germline): KGHDR, SFDVKD. The CDR3 coding sequence is TGTGCCACCAGTTACCGGGGGGGCAATGAGCAGTTCTTC. Its protein is CATSYRGGNEQFF.

The J gene is TRBJ2-7, the V gene TRBV7-2, with TRBD2 identical over 9 bases. The V gene end was trimmed by 2 bases and the J gene end by 7 bases; junction bases not matched to a gene: 15. Germline CDR1 and CDR2: SGHTA and FQGNSA. The CDR3 has 17 amino acids. CDR3 DNA sequence: TGTGCCAGCAGCTTAAGGGCCCAAGGTAGCGGGAGAGGAGAGCAGTACTTC. This translates into CASSLRAQGSGRGEQYF.

This clonotype was seen many times. The chain couples TRBV5-1 to TRBJ2-2, with D perhaps matching TRBD1 (6 bases). The V gene's germline CDR1 is SGHRS and CDR2 YFSETQ. Trimming pared 3 bases from V and 1 base from J, leaving 10 bases between. This CDR3 comprises 15 residues. Here the CDR3 reads CASSSLGQNTGELFF. The CDR3 coding sequence is TGCGCCAGCAGCTCCCTGGGACAGAACACCGGGGAGCTGTTTTTT. Together with reference TRBV5-1 and TRBJ2-2, the CDR3 gives the full variable domain: KAGVTQTPRYLIKTRGQQVTLSCSPISGHRSVSWYQQTPGQGLQFLFEYFSETQRNKGNFPGRFSGRQFSNSRSEMNVSTLELGDSALYLCASSSLGQNTGELFFGEGSRLTVL.

The rearrangement joins TRBV24-1 to TRBJ2-2, with 8 bases that match TRBD1. V dropped 4 bases and J dropped 4; count of bases not matched to a gene: 10. Germline CDR1 is KGHDR and CDR2 is SFDVKD. CDR3 length equals 17 residues. This CDR3 reads CATSDPTGGRSTGELFF. The CDR3 nucleotides read TGTGCCACCAGTGACCCTACAGGGGGGCGGAGCACCGGGGAGCTGTTTTTT.

This clonotype was observed at least ten times. The chain employs TRBV12-3 or TRBV12-4 and TRBJ1-1; tentatively, D is TRBD1 (6 bases). The V gene lost 3 bases and the J gene lost 6 bases, with 20 bases spanning the gap. The CDR3 is 16 amino acids. CDR3 nucleotide sequence: TGTGCCAGCAGTTTTGGATCCTCGGGGGCTAGGGCTGAAGCTTTCTTT. Encoded protein: CASSFGSSGARAEAFF.

This clonotype came up many times. The rearrangement joins TRBV9 to TRBJ1-6; D is possibly TRBD1 (5 bases). The CDR3 spans 16 residues. The V end lost 0 bases, the J end lost 8 bases, and 15 bases lay between the germline ends. Germline lookup yields CDR1 SGDLS and CDR2 YYNGEE. This CDR3 reads CASSVERDSNYSPLHF. DNA of the CDR3: TGTGCCAGCAGCGTAGAGAGAGACAGCAATTATTCACCCCTCCACTTT. Full variable domain (rest looked up from reference TRBV9 and TRBJ1-6): DSGVTQTPKHLITATGQRVTLRCSPRSGDLSVYWYQQSLDQGLQFLIQYYNGEERAKGNILERFSAQQFPDLHSELNLSSLELGDSALYFCASSVERDSNYSPLHFGNGTRLTVT.

The table lists this clonotype with a few counts. The CDR3 DNA sequence: TGTGCCAGCAGCTCCCACCGTGTGGGGGAGCAGTACTTC. Translated, it gives CASSSHRVGEQYF. The chain has TRBV7-3 and TRBJ2-7; no clear D. Trimming cost V 4 bases and J 7 bases, with 14 bases left between them. This CDR3 spans 13 amino acids. Germline V gene sequence: CDR1 SGHTA, CDR2 FQGTGA.

This clonotype was seen more than once but under ten times. This chain links TRBV7-9 with TRBJ2-3; D is undetermined. This CDR3 has 11 amino acids. The V end was cut by 1 base, the J end by 11 bases, with 7 bases between. Germline V gene data show CDR1 as SEHNR and CDR2 as FQNEAQ (reference sequence). CDR3: CASSLGTKQYF. CDR3 bases: TGTGCCAGCAGCTTAGGTACAAAGCAGTATTTT.

This clonotype showed up many times. The chain is built from TRBV27 and TRBJ2-5, with TRBD1 matching over 9 bases. This CDR3 has 15 residues. After removal of 6 bases from V and 5 bases from J, the junction contained 10 bases not matched to a gene. The germline CDR1 and CDR2 sequences are MNHEY and SMNVEV (reference sequence). CDR3 bases: TGTGCCAGCAGCCCTTGGGGGACAGGGAGGGAGACCCAGTACTTC. This translates into CASSPWGTGRETQYF.

This clonotype was detected ten times or more. This chain joins TRBV30 and TRBJ2-7; D gene ambiguous. The germline V gene has CDR1 GTSNPN and CDR2 SVGIG (reference sequence). The CDR3 extends over 13 amino acids. V was pared by 0 bases and J by 2 bases, with 8 bases between. The CDR3, as DNA: TGTGCCTGGAGTGTGGAGATAGCCTACGAGCAGTACTTC. Translation: CAWSVEIAYEQYF. The whole variable domain, remainder taken from reference TRBV30 and TRBJ2-7, is SQTIHQWPATLVQPVGSPLSLECTVEGTSNPNLYWYRQAAGRGLQLLFYSVGIGQISSEVPQNLSASRPQDRQFILSSKKLLLSDSGFYLCAWSVEIAYEQYFGPGTRLTVT.

This clonotype was seen many times. The chain recombines TRBV12-3 or TRBV12-4 with TRBJ2-2, with 7 nucleotides matching TRBD2. V shed 6 bases and J 1 base; nucleotides not matched to a gene: 8. This CDR3 has 16 amino acids. In nucleotides, the CDR3 is TGTGCCAGCAGCGGACTAGGGGACCTGAACACCGGGGAGCTGTTTTTT. Protein sequence: CASSGLGDLNTGELFF.

This clonotype was detected a few times. The CDR3 sequence: CAISATGLLRGQYF. In DNA form, the CDR3 reads TGTGCCATCAGTGCTACAGGGCTCCTTAGGGGGCAGTACTTC. The chain links TRBV10-3 to TRBJ2-7, with TRBD1 as a possible D gene (6 bases). The CDR3 consists of 14 residues. Trimming shortened V by 4 bases and J by 9 bases, and 19 bases separated the two germline ends. The germline CDR1 and CDR2 sequences are ENHRY and SYGVKD.

This clonotype has a count of ten or more. The rearrangement uses TRBV30 and TRBJ2-1, with 11 bases aligning to TRBD2. With V trimmed by 0 bases and J by 9 bases, 10 bases remained unmatched. The germline V gene has CDR1 GTSNPN and CDR2 SVGIG (reference sequence). The CDR3 is 16 residues long. DNA for the CDR3: TGTGCCTGGAGTGTACGGACTAGCGGGTCGGGCGGTGAGCAGTTCTTC. Its protein is CAWSVRTSGSGGEQFF.

At least ten counts were recorded for this clonotype. The chain employs TRBV6-1 and TRBJ2-5; unclear D gene. V lost 8 bases to trimming and J lost 0 bases, with 10 bases between them. The CDR3 runs 13 residues. Germline CDR1 and CDR2: MNHNS and SASEGT. CDR3: CASSTAYQETQYF. In nucleotides, the CDR3 is TGTGCCAGCTCAACTGCGTACCAAGAGACCCAGTACTTC.

V is TRBV7-6 and J is TRBJ2-2, with 10 bases lining up with TRBD2. V gave up 0 bases and J gave up 0 bases; unmatched junction bases: 4. The germline gives CDR1 SGHVS, CDR2 FNYEAQ. The CDR3 has 18 amino acids. The CDR3 nucleotides read TGTGCCAGCAGCTTAGCAGCGGGAGGGTATCCGAACACCGGGGAGCTGTTTTTT. It yields the protein CASSLAAGGYPNTGELFF.

With regard to this clonotype: It may be a read error: a sequence one base away is much more abundant. The chain employs TRBV11-1 and TRBJ2-2; a weak D match, TRBD1 (5 bases). The germline CDR1 and CDR2 sequences are SGHAT and FQDESV (reference sequence). V shed 5 bases and J shed 7 bases, with 14 bases lying between them. CDR3 length equals 14 residues. Here the CDR3 DNA reads TGTGCCAGCAGCGTACAGGATTGGGTCGGGGAGCTGTTTTTT. Residues: CASSVQDWVGELFF.